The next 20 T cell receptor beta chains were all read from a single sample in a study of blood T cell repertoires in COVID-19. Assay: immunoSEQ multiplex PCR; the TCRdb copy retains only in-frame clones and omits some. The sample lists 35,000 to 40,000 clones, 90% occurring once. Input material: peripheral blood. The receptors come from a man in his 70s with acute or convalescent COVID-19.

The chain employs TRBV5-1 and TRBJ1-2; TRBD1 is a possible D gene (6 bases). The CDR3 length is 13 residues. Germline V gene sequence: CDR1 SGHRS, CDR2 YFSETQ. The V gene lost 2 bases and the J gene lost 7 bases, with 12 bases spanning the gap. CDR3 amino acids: CASSFYREGGYTF. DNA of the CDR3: TGCGCCAGCAGCTTTTACAGGGAAGGTGGCTACACCTTC.

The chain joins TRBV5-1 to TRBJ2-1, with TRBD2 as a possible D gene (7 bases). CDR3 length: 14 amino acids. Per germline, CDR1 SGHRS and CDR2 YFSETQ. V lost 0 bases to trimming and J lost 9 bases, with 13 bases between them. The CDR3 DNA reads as TGCGCCAGCAGCTTGGTTGCAGGGGAGGGTGAGCAGTTCTTC. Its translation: CASSLVAGEGEQFF.

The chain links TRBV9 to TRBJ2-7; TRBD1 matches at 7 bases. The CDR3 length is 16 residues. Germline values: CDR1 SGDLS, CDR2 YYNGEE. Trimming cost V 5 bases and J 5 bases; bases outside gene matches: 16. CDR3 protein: CASSPRDRVGMDEQYF. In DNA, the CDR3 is TGTGCCAGCAGTCCGAGAGACAGGGTCGGGATGGACGAGCAGTACTTC.

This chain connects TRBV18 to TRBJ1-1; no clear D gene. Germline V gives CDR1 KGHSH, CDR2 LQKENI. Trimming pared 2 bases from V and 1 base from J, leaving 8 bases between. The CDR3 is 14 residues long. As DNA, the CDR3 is TGTGCCAGCTCACCATCTCAGTGGAACACTGAAGCTTTCTTT. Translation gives CASSPSQWNTEAFF. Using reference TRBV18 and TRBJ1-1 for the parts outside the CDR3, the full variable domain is NAGVMQNPRHLVRRRGQEARLRCSPMKGHSHVYWYRQLPEEGLKFMVYLQKENIIDESGMPKERFSAEFPKEGPSILRIQQVVRGDSAAYFCASSPSQWNTEAFFGQGTRLTVV.

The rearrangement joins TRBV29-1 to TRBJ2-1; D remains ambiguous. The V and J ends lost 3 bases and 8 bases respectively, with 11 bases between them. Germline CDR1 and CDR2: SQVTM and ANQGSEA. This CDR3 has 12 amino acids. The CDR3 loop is CSVDSTPDEQFF. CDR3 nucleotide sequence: TGCAGCGTTGATTCTACGCCGGATGAGCAGTTCTTC.

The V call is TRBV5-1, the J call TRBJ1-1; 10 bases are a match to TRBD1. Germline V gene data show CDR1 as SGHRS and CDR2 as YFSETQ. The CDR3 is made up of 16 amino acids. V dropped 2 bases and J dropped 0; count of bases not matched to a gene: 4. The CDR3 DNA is TGCGCCAGCAGCTTCCGGGACAGGGGAATGAACACTGAAGCTTTCTTT. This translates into CASSFRDRGMNTEAFF.

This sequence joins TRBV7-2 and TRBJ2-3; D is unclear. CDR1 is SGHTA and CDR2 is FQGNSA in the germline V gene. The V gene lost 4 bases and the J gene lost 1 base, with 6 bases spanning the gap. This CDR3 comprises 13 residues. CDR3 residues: CASSSSRTDTQYF. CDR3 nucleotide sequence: TGTGCCAGCAGCTCCTCCCGCACAGATACGCAGTATTTT.

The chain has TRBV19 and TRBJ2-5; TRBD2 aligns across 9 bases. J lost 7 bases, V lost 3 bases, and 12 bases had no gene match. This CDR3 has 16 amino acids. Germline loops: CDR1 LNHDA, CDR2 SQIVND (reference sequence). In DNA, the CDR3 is TGTGCCAGTAGTATTGGGAGACTAGCGGTTCCAATGACCCAGTACTTC. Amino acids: CASSIGRLAVPMTQYF.

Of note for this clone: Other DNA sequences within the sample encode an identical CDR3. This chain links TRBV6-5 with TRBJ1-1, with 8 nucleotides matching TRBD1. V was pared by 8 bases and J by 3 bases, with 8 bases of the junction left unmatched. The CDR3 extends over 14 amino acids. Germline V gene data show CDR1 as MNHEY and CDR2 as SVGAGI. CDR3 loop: CASDQGAGYTEAFF. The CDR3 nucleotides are TGTGCCAGCGATCAGGGGGCTGGGTACACTGAAGCTTTCTTT.

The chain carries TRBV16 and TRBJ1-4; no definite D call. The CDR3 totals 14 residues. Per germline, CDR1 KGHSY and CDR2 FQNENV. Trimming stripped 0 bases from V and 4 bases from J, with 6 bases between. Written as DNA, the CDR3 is TGTGCCAGCAGCCAATCATCGGGTAATGAAAAACTGTTTTTT. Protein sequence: CASSQSSGNEKLFF.

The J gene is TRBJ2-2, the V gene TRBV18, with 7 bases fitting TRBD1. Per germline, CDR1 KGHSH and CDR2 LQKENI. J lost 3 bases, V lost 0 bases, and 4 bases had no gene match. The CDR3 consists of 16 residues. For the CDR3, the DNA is TGTGCCAGCTCACCACCTACAGGGGAATACACCGGGGAGCTGTTTTTT. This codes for CASSPPTGEYTGELFF.

CDR3 sequence: CASPLWRQGPNQPQHF. CDR3 DNA: TGTGCCAGCCCCCTGTGGAGACAGGGACCAAATCAGCCCCAGCATTTT. This chain uses TRBV19 with TRBJ1-5, with 7 bases identical to TRBD1. The CDR3 is made up of 16 amino acids. Germline trimming cut 9 bases from V and 4 bases from J; bases unmatched to any gene: 15. Germline V CDR1 and CDR2: LNHDA, SQIVND (reference sequence).

The CDR3 sequence is CASSELGQGAGEQYF. CDR3 DNA sequence: TGTGCCAGCAGTGAACTGGGACAGGGGGCGGGTGAGCAGTACTTC. The J gene is TRBJ2-7, the V gene TRBV6-1; TRBD1 matches at 12 bases. The CDR3 sequence is 15 residues long. The V gene's germline CDR1 is MNHNS and CDR2 SASEGT. J gave up 7 bases and V 2 bases, and 6 bases lay outside the gene matches.

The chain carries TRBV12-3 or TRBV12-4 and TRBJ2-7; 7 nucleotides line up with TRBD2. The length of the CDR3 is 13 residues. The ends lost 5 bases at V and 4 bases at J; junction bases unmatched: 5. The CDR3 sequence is CASSGGSMYEQYF. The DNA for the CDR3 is TGTGCCAGCAGTGGCGGGAGTATGTACGAGCAGTACTTC.

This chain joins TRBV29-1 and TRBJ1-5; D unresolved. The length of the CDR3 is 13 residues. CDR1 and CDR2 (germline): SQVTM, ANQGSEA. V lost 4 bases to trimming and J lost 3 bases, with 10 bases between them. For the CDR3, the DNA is TGCAGCGTTGCCCAGGAGGCCAATCAGCCCCAGCATTTT. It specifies CSVAQEANQPQHF. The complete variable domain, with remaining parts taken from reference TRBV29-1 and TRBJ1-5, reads SAVISQKPSRDICQRGTSLTIQCQVDSQVTMMFWYRQQPGQSLTLIATANQGSEATYESGFVIDKFPISRPNLTFSTLTVSNMSPEDSSIYLCSVAQEANQPQHFGDGTRLSIL.

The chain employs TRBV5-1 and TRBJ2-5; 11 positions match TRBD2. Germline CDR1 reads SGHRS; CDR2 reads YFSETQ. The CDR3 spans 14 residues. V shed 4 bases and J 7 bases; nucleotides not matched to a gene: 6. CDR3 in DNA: TGCGCCAGCAGCGGGACTAGCGGCACAGGGACCCAGTACTTC. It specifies CASSGTSGTGTQYF.

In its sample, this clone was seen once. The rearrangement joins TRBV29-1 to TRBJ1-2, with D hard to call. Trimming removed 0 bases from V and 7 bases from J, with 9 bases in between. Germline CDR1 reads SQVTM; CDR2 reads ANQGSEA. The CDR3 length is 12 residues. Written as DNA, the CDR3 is TGCAGCGTTGAAGATTCTGGAGGTGGCTACACCTTC. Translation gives CSVEDSGGGYTF.

The CDR3 DNA reads as TGTGCCAGCAGCCCAAGGGACAGTATTTCACCCCTCCACTTT. This codes for CASSPRDSISPLHF. The chain joins TRBV9 to TRBJ1-6; the match to TRBD1 covers 7 bases. Germline V CDR1 and CDR2: SGDLS, YYNGEE. The trim removed 4 bases at V and 9 bases at J, leaving 7 bases unmatched. The CDR3 is made up of 14 amino acids.

CDR3 residues: CASSLGTSGSYEQYF. The CDR3 coding sequence is TGCGCCAGCAGCTTGGGGACTAGCGGGAGCTACGAGCAGTACTTC. This chain connects TRBV5-1 to TRBJ2-7; 13 bases line up with TRBD2. The germline CDR1 and CDR2 sequences are SGHRS and YFSETQ. CDR3 length equals 15 residues. Losses at the gene ends were 0 bases for V and 3 bases for J; bases not matched to a gene: 0.

The CDR3 sequence is CAIRGEEEEKLFF. CDR3 DNA sequence: TGTGCCATCCGAGGGGAGGAGGAGGAAAAACTGTTTTTT. The rearrangement uses TRBV15 and TRBJ1-4; the D gene is possibly TRBD1 (5 bases). The germline gives CDR1 LNHNV, CDR2 YYDKDF (reference sequence). Trimming took 10 bases from V and 8 from J, leaving 17 bases between them. This CDR3 is 13 amino acids long. Full variable domain (outside the CDR3, taken from reference TRBV15 and TRBJ1-4): DAMVIQNPRYQVTQFGKPVTLSCSQTLNHNVMYWYQQKSSQAPKLLFHYYDKDFNNEADTPDNFQSRRPNTSFCFLDIRSPGLGDTAMYLCAIRGEEEEKLFFGSGTQLSVL.